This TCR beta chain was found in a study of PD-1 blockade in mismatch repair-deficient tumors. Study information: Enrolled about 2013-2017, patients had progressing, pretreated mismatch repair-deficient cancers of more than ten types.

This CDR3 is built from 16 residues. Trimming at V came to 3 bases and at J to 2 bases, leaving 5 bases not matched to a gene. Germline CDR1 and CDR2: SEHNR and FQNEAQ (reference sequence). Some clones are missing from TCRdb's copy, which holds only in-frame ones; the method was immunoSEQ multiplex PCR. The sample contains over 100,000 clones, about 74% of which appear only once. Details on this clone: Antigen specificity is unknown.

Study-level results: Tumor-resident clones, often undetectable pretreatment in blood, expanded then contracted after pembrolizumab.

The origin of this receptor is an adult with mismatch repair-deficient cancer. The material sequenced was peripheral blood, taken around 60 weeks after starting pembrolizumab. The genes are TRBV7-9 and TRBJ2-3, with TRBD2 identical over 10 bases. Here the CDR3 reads CASSFLAGVNTDTQYF. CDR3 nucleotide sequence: TGTGCCAGCAGCTTCCTAGCGGGAGTCAACACAGATACGCAGTATTTT.